These T cell receptor beta chains were read from a single sample in a study of vaccination and CD4 T cells after COVID-19. No antigen has been assigned to these receptors. One entry per CDR3 protein, called by TCRdb with MiXCR from the PCR reads. This table has about 30,000 distinct CDR3 sequences, about 60% appearing once. This material consisted of CD4+ T cells from blood, cultured in vitro, taken after SARS-CoV-2 vaccination. The receptors were gathered from a human donor who received a COVID-19 vaccine. Each CDR3 is given with its conserved first and last residue. A D gene is named only where the DNA matches it firmly. Clone size appears in some rows only: once, few, many, or a class for an expanded clone.

cdr3_aa cdr3_nt v_call d_call j_call clone_size
CASSLDSGGTRIQYF TGTGCCAGCAGCTTAGACTCCGGGGGGACTAGAATTCAGTACTTC TRBV7-2 TRBD2 TRBJ2-4 -
CATSRDRAANYGYTF TGTGCCACCAGCAGAGATCGGGCAGCTAACTATGGCTACACCTTC TRBV15 - TRBJ1-2 medium-sized
CASSAVAGDTQYF TGTGCCAGCAGCGCCGTAGCGGGAGATACGCAGTATTTT TRBV11-2 TRBD2 TRBJ2-3 once
CASSTGQGLETQYF TGCGCCAGCAGCACCGGACAGGGTTTGGAGACCCAGTACTTC TRBV5-1 TRBD1 TRBJ2-5 -
CSASFGAQPQHF TGCAGTGCTAGTTTCGGGGCTCAGCCCCAGCATTTT TRBV20-1 - TRBJ1-5 -
CASSLEGLGADTQYF TGTGCCAGCAGTTTAGAGGGGTTAGGCGCAGATACGCAGTATTTT TRBV12-3/TRBV12-4 - TRBJ2-3 -
CASSSLRTRSTYGYTF TGTGCCAGCAGTTCCCTCCGGACGAGGTCAACCTATGGCTACACCTTC TRBV27 - TRBJ1-2 -
CASSTGDRGPHNEQFF TGTGCCAGCAGCACCGGGGACAGGGGGCCTCACAATGAGCAGTTCTTC TRBV6-1 TRBD1 TRBJ2-1 -
CASSKTQPQHF TGTGCCAGCAGCAAAACACAGCCCCAGCATTTT TRBV21-1 - TRBJ1-5 few
CASSLATANFQNGYTF TGTGCCAGCAGTTTGGCGACAGCTAACTTTCAAAATGGCTACACCTTC TRBV12-3/TRBV12-4 - TRBJ1-2 few
CASSLGRNYGYTF TGTGCCAGCAGCTTGGGACGAAACTATGGCTACACCTTC TRBV12-3/TRBV12-4 - TRBJ1-2 -
CASSRDATSTDTQYF TGTGCCAGCAGCCGAGATGCTACTAGCACAGATACGCAGTATTTT TRBV7-6 - TRBJ2-3 -
CASRTGVQETQYF TGTGCCAGCAGAACAGGGGTCCAAGAGACCCAGTACTTC TRBV6-1 TRBD1 TRBJ2-5 -
CSASPKPNLGQGINYGYTF TGCAGTGCTAGTCCCAAGCCAAATTTAGGACAGGGGATCAACTATGGCTACACCTTC TRBV20-1 TRBD1 TRBJ1-2 -
CASSLDLGQGNTEAFF TGTGCCAGCAGTTTAGATTTAGGGCAAGGGAACACTGAAGCTTTCTTT TRBV12-3/TRBV12-4 - TRBJ1-1 -
CASSSRGTGSTDTQYF TGTGCCAGCAGCTCCCGAGGGACAGGGAGCACAGATACGCAGTATTTT TRBV9 TRBD1 TRBJ2-3 -